This is a list of T cell receptor beta chains from one sample in a study of response to subunit inactivated influenza vaccine. MiXCR was run by TCRdb on the RT-PCR reads, yielding one entry per CDR3 protein. Of about 780,000 distinct CDR3 sequences listed, around 20% are singletons. The sample consisted of PBMCs from blood, taken roughly 5 days after vaccination. The receptors stem from a man aged 45-65 years who received an inactivated influenza vaccine. The conserved cysteine and the conserved F or W are not part of the CDR3 here.

v_call cdr3_aa
TRBV10-3 AISERTGYNQPQH
TRBV6-1 ASQKGETQY
TRBV20-1 SALAGGAAGELF
TRBV27 ASRDRANTEAF
TRBV20-1 SARGDRGRTDTQY
TRBV4-3 ASSQGWGGNQETQY
TRBV7-2 ASSAQDFSGKTIY
TRBV6-1 ASSLQGLSTGELF
TRBV5-1 ASSDGTGVGQY
TRBV10-3 AISRAGASYEQY
TRBV4-1 ASSQWIGGDLAKNIQY
TRBV6-1 ATQRGIYNEQF
TRBV7-2 ASSPSPYRDRYEQY
TRBV5-5 ASSTSPYQETQY
TRBV12-3/TRBV12-4 ASSTTGMTGELF
TRBV5-1 ASSARGTGTLRGEQY
TRBV19 ASTSNRASWQPQH
TRBV20-1 SARGATGQETQY
TRBV5-6 ASRRKGVGYEQY
TRBV12-3/TRBV12-4 ASRTSSGGLDTQY
TRBV20-1 SAVSLDGYTDTQY
TRBV9 ASSVPGQGYEKLF
TRBV5-1 ASSTGAGNQPQH
TRBV18 ASSPGRRVSETQY
TRBV30 AWSVGGSGELF
TRBV6-2/TRBV6-3 ASSYSSRDWY
TRBV7-2 ASSPLGTSGASNEQF
TRBV5-1 ASSLNLGNTGELF
TRBV29-1 SATGLPTEQY
TRBV10-3 AIMELGMSTDTQY
TRBV4-2 ASSHRNKNNSPLH
TRBV7-2 ASSPRRDEPQH
TRBV29-1 SVEEQGVEGETEQY
TRBV7-9 ASSLEASLGEQF
TRBV4-1 ASSQVSGPYEQY
TRBV9 ASSDGDRQETQY
TRBV5-6 ASSLGLAGGFSGETQY
TRBV9 ASSALGHTEAF
TRBV20-1 SANQYDRSYNEQF
TRBV6-1 ASGLGGGALEQF
TRBV5-1 ASSLGGQGLNEQF